What follows are 25 T cell receptor beta chains derived from one specimen sequenced in a study of T-cell memory formation after mild COVID-19. TCRdb itself ran the 5' RACE reads through MiXCR, one entry per CDR3 protein. The sample gives about 310,000 distinct CDR3 sequences, 15% to 20% of which show up once; over 20% is in the top ten. Sequences were obtained from PBMCs or a T cell subset sorted from them (not recorded which). These receptors all stem from a man between 18 and 29 years old who had mild COVID-19 (a few samples of this study predate the infection). Cell type and time point are not known.

In this sample, this clonotype turned up a few times. The chain recombines TRBV24-1 with TRBJ2-3; 8 nucleotides line up with TRBD2. The trim removed 4 bases at V and 1 base at J, leaving 6 bases unmatched. From germline, CDR1 is KGHDR and CDR2 SFDVKD. This CDR3 has 16 amino acids. CDR3 amino acids: CATSDLGRGGTDTQYF. The CDR3 coding sequence is TGTGCCACCAGTGACCTAGGGCGGGGGGGCACAGATACGCAGTATTTT.

This chain joins TRBV6-6 and TRBJ2-3; possibly TRBD1 or TRBD2 for D (5 bases each). Trimming cost V 3 bases and J 5 bases, with 15 bases left between them. The CDR3 runs to 15 residues. From germline, CDR1 is MNHNY and CDR2 SVGAGI (reference sequence). CDR3 DNA: TGTGCCAGCAGTTATATGGCGGAGAGGGGAGATACGCAGTATTTT. It is translated as CASSYMAERGDTQYF.

On this clonotype itself: A read error may explain this, as a much larger clone is one base away. This rearrangement joins TRBV7-2 to TRBJ1-2; the D gene is possibly TRBD1 (6 bases). Germline V gene lookup returns CDR1 SGHTA and CDR2 FQGNSA. CDR3 length equals 13 residues. Trimming took off 3 bases at V and 2 bases at J, with 7 bases between the two ends. The CDR3 region has the DNA TGTGCCAGCAGCTTCGACAGGAACTATGGCTACACCTTC. Translated, it gives CASSFDRNYGYTF.

The rearrangement joins TRBV18 to TRBJ1-1; D possibly corresponds to TRBD1 (5 bases). Germline-derived CDR1 and CDR2 are KGHSH and LQKENI. V was pared by 6 bases and J by 0 bases, with 14 bases between. The CDR3 consists of 15 residues. The CDR3 loop reads CASSPRSGVNTEAFF. As DNA, the CDR3 is TGTGCCAGCTCGCCGAGGTCGGGGGTGAACACTGAAGCTTTCTTT.

The V call is TRBV2, the J call TRBJ2-7; D unclear. Between the trimmed V and J ends, which lost 8 bases and 0 bases, there was a span of 14 bases. The CDR3 runs to 14 residues. From germline, CDR1 is SNHLY and CDR2 FYNNEI. The CDR3 bases are TGTGCCAGCTGTGCCCAGGCGATCTCCTACGAGCAGTACTTC. Residues: CASCAQAISYEQYF.

The chain links TRBV24-1 to TRBJ2-3; 9 positions agree with TRBD2. Germline lookup yields CDR1 KGHDR and CDR2 SFDVKD. This CDR3 is 16 amino acids long. Germline trimming cut 0 bases from V and 3 bases from J; bases unmatched to any gene: 3. For the CDR3, the DNA is TGTGCCACCAGTGATTTGGCTAGCGGGGTGACAGATACGCAGTATTTT. It specifies CATSDLASGVTDTQYF.

This chain links TRBV6-2 or TRBV6-3 with TRBJ1-1; a weak D match, TRBD1 (5 bases). The germline V and J ends were trimmed by 3 bases and 5 bases, with 10 bases remaining between them. In germline, CDR1 is MNHEY, CDR2 SVGEGT. The CDR3 is made up of 13 amino acids. The CDR3 sequence: CASSYPGGTEAFF. The DNA for the CDR3 is TGTGCCAGCAGTTATCCCGGGGGGACTGAAGCTTTCTTT.

In this sample, this clonotype turned up many times. The V call is TRBV7-8, the J call TRBJ1-1; D is undetermined. From germline, CDR1 is SGHVS and CDR2 FQNEAQ. V was clipped by 5 bases and J by 6 bases, with 13 bases between them. The CDR3 runs to 13 residues. The CDR3 reads CASSLYQHAEAFF. The CDR3 coding sequence is TGTGCCAGCAGCCTTTACCAGCACGCTGAAGCTTTCTTT.

This sequence joins TRBV4-2 and TRBJ1-2; no clear D gene. The CDR3 totals 13 residues. Germline CDR1 reads LGHNA; CDR2 reads YNFKEQ. The germline V and J ends were trimmed by 4 bases and 6 bases, with 12 bases remaining between them. CDR3 DNA sequence: TGTGCCAGCAGCCCCCGACTACTAGATGGCTACACCTTC. Amino acids: CASSPRLLDGYTF.

This clonotype occurred a few times. V usage is TRBV7-3 and J usage is TRBJ2-2; D uncertain. The CDR3 is 13 residues long. CDR1 is SGHTA, CDR2 FQGTGA, per germline. V shed 5 bases and J shed 2 bases, with 6 bases lying between them. The CDR3 loop reads CASSPSNTGELFF. CDR3 nucleotides: TGTGCCAGCAGCCCTTCTAACACCGGGGAGCTGTTTTTT.

This clonotype turned up a few times. This chain links TRBV4-3 with TRBJ2-5; TRBD2 matches 7 bases. Germline loops: CDR1 LGHNA, CDR2 YSLEER. This CDR3 contains 16 residues. Germline trimming cut 1 base from V and 1 base from J; bases unmatched to any gene: 6. CDR3 region: CASSQVPSGTQETQYF. The CDR3 nucleotides are TGCGCCAGCAGCCAAGTCCCGAGCGGGACCCAAGAGACCCAGTACTTC.

The V and J genes are TRBV12-3 or TRBV12-4 and TRBJ2-7, with a weak D call TRBD1 (5 bases). The CDR3 length is 13 residues. Between the trimmed V and J ends, which lost 6 bases and 3 bases, there was a span of 12 bases. The CDR3 DNA reads as TGTGCCAGCAGCACAGGACACCGCTACGAGCAGTACGTC. Translating gives CASSTGHRYEQYV.

This chain connects TRBV4-3 to TRBJ2-5; D remains unclear. The length of the CDR3 is 13 residues. Between the trimmed V and J ends, which lost 0 bases and 6 bases, there was a span of 8 bases. Germline loops: CDR1 LGHNA, CDR2 YSLEER. The CDR3 DNA sequence: TGCGCCAGCAGCCAAGATGATCGCAAGACCCAGTACTTC. Its translation: CASSQDDRKTQYF.

About this clonotype: The junction differs from germline at one of its ends, possibly a read error. CDR3 DNA sequence: TGTGCCAGCGTCGGGAGAGACTTGCACCAAGAGACCAAGTACTTC. This translates into CASVGRDLHQETKYF. The chain employs TRBV3-1 and TRBJ2-5, with TRBD2 as a possible D gene (6 bases). CDR3 length: 15 amino acids. Germline CDR1 reads LGHDT; CDR2 reads YNNKEL (reference sequence).

This clonotype was counted between two and nine times. The chain is built from TRBV18 and TRBJ1-1, with TRBD1 identical over 7 bases. This CDR3 comprises 11 residues. From germline, CDR1 is KGHSH and CDR2 LQKENI. The trim removed 10 bases at V and 3 bases at J, leaving 2 bases unmatched. CDR3 loop: CATRGDTEAFF. Written as DNA, the CDR3 is TGTGCCACCAGGGGGGACACTGAAGCTTTCTTT.

The V call is TRBV5-4, the J call TRBJ2-1; 8 bases fit TRBD2. This CDR3 comprises 15 residues. Germline assignment: CDR1 SGHNT and CDR2 YYREEE (reference sequence). Trimming took 3 bases from V and 4 from J; bases not matched to a gene: 6. CDR3 nucleotide sequence: TGTGCCAGCAGCTCGACTAGCGAGGAATACAATGAGCAGTTCTTC. This translates into CASSSTSEEYNEQFF.

This clonotype was observed at least ten times. The gene calls are TRBV7-9 and TRBJ2-3; unclear D gene. Germline V lookup: CDR1 SEHNR, CDR2 FQNEAQ (reference sequence). V was pared by 8 bases and J by 0 bases, with 9 bases between. The CDR3 extends over 13 amino acids. The CDR3 coding sequence is TGTGCCAGCCGCGTTTCTAGCACAGATACGCAGTATTTT. Translated, it gives CASRVSSTDTQYF.

This clonotype was counted a few times. The chain links TRBV5-6 to TRBJ2-3; perhaps TRBD2 as D (6 bases). CDR1 is SGHDT and CDR2 is YYEEEE in the germline V gene. V was cut by 3 bases and J by 5 bases, with 16 bases left in between. This CDR3 region has 15 residues. CDR3 DNA: TGTGCCAGCAGCTGGGACCAACGGAGGGTAGATACGCAGTATTTT. Protein: CASSWDQRRVDTQYF.

This clonotype was seen a few times. The V and J genes are TRBV28 and TRBJ1-5, with a possible D match to TRBD1 (5 bases). Germline loops: CDR1 MDHEN, CDR2 SYDVKM. CDR3 length equals 12 residues. V was clipped by 6 bases and J by 7 bases, with 10 bases between them. The CDR3 bases are TGTGCCAGCAGGAAGAGGGGCCAGCCCCAGCATTTT. Its protein is CASRKRGQPQHF.

The gene calls are TRBV7-3 and TRBJ2-3; the D is unclear. The CDR3 totals 14 residues. V was shortened by 6 bases and J by 0 bases, with 10 bases between the two germline ends. CDR1 SGHTA and CDR2 FQGTGA come from the germline V gene. CDR3 sequence (DNA): TGTGCCAGCAGTCCTAACCATAGCACAGATACGCAGTATTTT. It is translated as CASSPNHSTDTQYF.

This clonotype was counted a few times. V and J are TRBV5-1 and TRBJ2-1; 8 bases map to TRBD2. The germline CDR1 and CDR2 sequences are SGHRS and YFSETQ. CDR3 length equals 15 residues. Germline trimming cut 8 bases from V and 10 bases from J; bases unmatched to any gene: 17. CDR3 in amino acids: CASMAGGGGSPEQFF. CDR3 DNA: TGCGCCAGTATGGCCGGGGGGGGCGGTTCCCCCGAGCAGTTCTTC.

The rearrangement joins TRBV2 to TRBJ1-5; the D gene is possibly TRBD1 (6 bases). CDR3 length equals 14 residues. Per germline, CDR1 SNHLY and CDR2 FYNNEI. Trimming pared 5 bases from V and 5 bases from J, leaving 13 bases between. The CDR3 DNA reads TGTGCCAGCAGTCAGGACAGCAGAGATCAGCCCCAGCATTTT. Amino acid sequence: CASSQDSRDQPQHF.

In this sample, this clonotype turned up a few times. The chain employs TRBV12-3 or TRBV12-4 and TRBJ2-3, with D perhaps matching TRBD1 or TRBD2 (5 bases each). V was trimmed by 4 bases and J by 1 base, leaving 12 bases between them. CDR3 length: 15 amino acids. The CDR3 sequence: CASSWMRGRTDTQYF. The CDR3 region has the DNA TGTGCCAGCAGTTGGATGAGGGGCCGCACAGATACGCAGTATTTT.

This chain's CDR3 is CASSLSVGTGELFF. The DNA of the CDR3 is TGTGCCAGCAGCTTATCGGTGGGCACCGGGGAGCTGTTTTTT. The chain recombines TRBV7-2 with TRBJ2-2; unclear D gene. The CDR3 sequence is 14 residues long. The germline gives CDR1 SGHTA, CDR2 FQGNSA. With 2 bases removed from V and 4 bases from J, the gap between germline ends came to 8 bases.

The chain uses TRBV9 and TRBJ1-2; D remains ambiguous. The CDR3 is 10 amino acids. Trimming took off 3 bases at V and 6 bases at J, with 3 bases between the two ends. Germline V gives CDR1 SGDLS, CDR2 YYNGEE. The DNA for the CDR3 is TGTGCCAGCAGCGGAAATGGCTACACCTTC. Translating gives CASSGNGYTF.